This T cell receptor (beta chain) was sequenced in a study of PD-L1 blockade in urothelial cancer. Study details: T cells numbered a median of around 150,000 in the blood samples.

The CDR3 sequence is 15 residues long. Germline CDR1 LNHDA, CDR2 SQIVND (reference sequence). V was clipped by 5 bases and J by 4 bases, with 12 bases between them. Each PCR reaction had synthetic TCR analog templates spiked into it. Generated by immunoSEQ multiplex PCR, the TCRdb table keeps only in-frame clones and is missing some. The sample shows tens of thousands of clones, about 85% of them seen only once. Each patient gave between 1 and 8 samples of peripheral blood mononuclear cells, which were collected pretreatment and during treatment. The TCR comes from a man between 60 and 75 years old with urothelial cancer. This sample comprised PBMCs, obtained around atezolizumab (anti-PD-L1) treatment. This chain joins TRBV19 and TRBJ2-6; weak D call: TRBD1 (6 bases). The CDR3 is CASSQGLRGANVLTF. In DNA form, the CDR3 reads TGTGCCAGTAGTCAGGGGCTAAGGGGGGCCAACGTCCTGACTTTC.